Presented here are 8 T cell receptor beta chains from one specimen sequenced in a study of graft-versus-host responses after intestinal transplantation. No antigens are known for them. Measured with immunoSEQ multiplex PCR; TCRdb has only the in-frame clones, and not every one. The sample has 86,000 or so clones, about 89% seen once. Source: unstimulated CD8+ T cells sorted from spleen or lymph node cells, taken before intestinal transplant. The receptors originated from a human donor who received an intestinal transplant.

The CDR3 DNA sequence: TGCGCCAGCAGCCAAGGGCGGCGGCTGTTTTTT. Its translation is CASSQGRRLFF. The chain recombines TRBV4-1 with TRBJ1-4; D unresolved. Germline CDR1 reads MGHRA; CDR2 reads YSYEKL. This CDR3 has 11 amino acids. V dropped 1 base and J dropped 14 bases, with 8 bases sitting between them.

The CDR3 nucleotides read TGTGCCAGCAGTGAAGCCAGTGATTGGCAGTACTTC. It yields the protein CASSEASDWQYF. The V call is TRBV2, the J call TRBJ2-7; no clear D gene. V was shortened by 0 bases and J by 9 bases, with 9 bases between the two germline ends. The CDR3 consists of 12 residues. CDR1 is SNHLY, CDR2 FYNNEI, per germline.

The rearrangement uses TRBV12-5 and TRBJ2-1; 10 bases are shared with TRBD2. This CDR3 has 16 amino acids. Germline values: CDR1 LGHNT, CDR2 FRNRAP. V lost 2 bases and J lost 7; bases outside the gene matches: 8. The CDR3 bases are TGTGCTAGTGGTTTGCCTCCTAGCGGGAGACCGAATGAGCAGTTCTTC. It translates to CASGLPPSGRPNEQFF.

This clone showed up just once. The same CDR3 is also encoded by other DNA sequences in this sample. The CDR3 here is CASSFGFGGPGQETQYF. CDR3 in DNA: TGTGCCAGCAGCTTCGGGTTCGGGGGGCCGGGACAAGAGACCCAGTACTTC. The chain couples TRBV7-9 to TRBJ2-5, with D possibly being TRBD2 (7 bases). This CDR3 comprises 17 residues. Germline CDR1 SEHNR, CDR2 FQNEAQ (reference sequence). V lost 3 bases to trimming and J lost 2 bases, with 19 bases between them.

V gene TRBV5-5 combines with J gene TRBJ2-1; TRBD2 aligns across 13 bases. J lost 8 bases, V lost 7 bases, and 9 bases had no gene match. The CDR3 runs 15 residues. Per germline, CDR1 SGHKS and CDR2 YYEKEE (reference sequence). The CDR3 sequence is CASRPRTSGSYEQFF. CDR3 nucleotide sequence: TGTGCCAGCCGACCTCGGACTAGCGGGAGCTATGAGCAGTTCTTC.

In nucleotides, the CDR3 is TGCGCCAGCAGCCCACCAGCGGGGGATGATACGCAGTATTTT. Protein: CASSPPAGDDTQYF. The V call is TRBV5-1, the J call TRBJ2-3; 8 nucleotides agree with TRBD2. The germline CDR1 and CDR2 sequences are SGHRS and YFSETQ. J gave up 6 bases and V 4 bases, and 7 bases lay outside the gene matches. The CDR3 totals 14 residues. Full variable domain (missing parts from reference TRBV5-1 and TRBJ2-3): KAGVTQTPRYLIKTRGQQVTLSCSPISGHRSVSWYQQTPGQGLQFLFEYFSETQRNKGNFPGRFSGRQFSNSRSEMNVSTLELGDSALYLCASSPPAGDDTQYFGPGTRLTVL.

This chain uses TRBV5-1 with TRBJ2-2; 9 positions match TRBD2. Germline lookup yields CDR1 SGHRS and CDR2 YFSETQ. With 2 bases clipped from V and 1 base from J, the junction kept 6 bases outside the gene matches. This CDR3 comprises 17 residues. The CDR3 is CASSFRLAGENTGELFF. CDR3 DNA sequence: TGCGCCAGCAGCTTTCGGTTAGCGGGGGAGAACACCGGGGAGCTGTTTTTT.

CDR3 in amino acids: CASSLTDRGLYEQYF. CDR3 coding DNA: TGTGCCAGCAGTTTAACTGACAGGGGGCTCTACGAGCAGTACTTC. This sequence joins TRBV28 and TRBJ2-7; TRBD1 matches 10 bases. Germline assignment: CDR1 MDHEN and CDR2 SYDVKM. The junction had 4 bases not matched to a gene; V was cut back by 2 bases and J by 3 bases. The CDR3 is 15 residues long.